Shown below are 23 T cell receptor beta chains from a single sample sequenced in a study of blood T cell repertoires in COVID-19. Libraries were prepared by immunoSEQ multiplex PCR; TCRdb keeps only in-frame clonotypes and omits some of them. The top ten clones hold under 3.5% of a sample with around 200,000 clones, 70% to 90% of them seen once. Sequencing was carried out using peripheral blood. These receptors were taken from a man aged 60-69 years with acute or convalescent COVID-19.

The V and J genes are TRBV5-8 and TRBJ1-5, with D possibly TRBD1 on 5 matching bases. CDR3 length: 14 amino acids. V lost 4 bases, J lost 3 bases, and 11 bases lay in between. Germline assignment: CDR1 SGHTS and CDR2 YDEGEE. The CDR3 coding sequence is TGTGCCAGCAGCCACGACAGTTTCAATCAGCCCCAGCATTTT. Amino acid sequence: CASSHDSFNQPQHF.

V gene TRBV13 combines with J gene TRBJ2-1; 9 bases line up with TRBD2. CDR3 size: 15 residues. The germline V gene has CDR1 PRHDT and CDR2 FYEKMQ (reference sequence). V shed 3 bases, J shed 6 bases, and the junction held 6 bases outside the gene matches. The CDR3 region is CASSFRTSAPNEQFF. CDR3 nucleotide sequence: TGTGCCAGCAGCTTTCGGACTAGCGCCCCCAATGAGCAGTTCTTC.

This chain connects TRBV5-5 to TRBJ2-1; D unclear. This CDR3 contains 12 residues. Germline-derived CDR1 and CDR2 are SGHKS and YYEKEE (reference sequence). Trimming left V 3 bases short and J 7 bases short, with 8 bases between. CDR3 nucleotides: TGTGCCAGCAGCTCACCCGGGAATGAGCAGTTCTTC. Translation gives CASSSPGNEQFF.

The sample holds one count of this clone. The CDR3 DNA reads as TGTGCCAGCAGTAAACTAGCGAACTACAATGAGCAGTTCTTC. Its translation is CASSKLANYNEQFF. The chain uses TRBV25-1 and TRBJ2-1; 7 bases are shared with TRBD2. CDR3 length: 14 amino acids. Germline trimming cut 5 bases from V and 3 bases from J; bases unmatched to any gene: 4. Germline CDR1 and CDR2: MGHDK and SYGVNS.

V and J are TRBV2 and TRBJ2-5; TRBD1 matches at 9 bases. The CDR3 spans 15 residues. Germline CDR1 reads SNHLY; CDR2 reads FYNNEI. Trimming removed 6 bases from V and 2 bases from J; junction bases left unmatched: 7. The chain's CDR3 is CASRDRDRAQETQYF. The CDR3 DNA sequence: TGTGCCAGCAGAGACCGGGACAGGGCTCAAGAGACCCAGTACTTC.

The rearrangement uses TRBV28 and TRBJ1-4; 8 nucleotides align to TRBD1. Unmatched junction bases numbered 7, after V lost 5 bases and J lost 8 bases. Germline assignment: CDR1 MDHEN and CDR2 SYDVKM. The CDR3 covers 14 residues. The CDR3 loop is CASSPQGAREKLFF. The CDR3 nucleotides read TGTGCCAGCAGTCCTCAGGGGGCGCGGGAAAAACTGTTTTTT.

This clone was counted only a few times. The V and J genes are TRBV19 and TRBJ1-4, with 9 bases lining up with TRBD1. V trimming: 5 bases; J trimming: 8 bases; junction bases outside the gene matches: 12. CDR1 and CDR2 from the germline V gene are LNHDA and SQIVND (reference sequence). This CDR3 has 16 residues. The chain's CDR3 is CASSYAGGTGYEKLFF. The CDR3 bases are TGTGCCAGTAGTTATGCCGGCGGGACAGGGTACGAAAAACTGTTTTTT.

The V call is TRBV4-1, the J call TRBJ2-2; TRBD1 matches at 7 bases. Germline CDR1 MGHRA, CDR2 YSYEKL. The ends lost 3 bases at V and 8 bases at J; junction bases unmatched: 3. This CDR3 is built from 13 residues. The CDR3 spells CASSQTGLGELFF. In nucleotides, the CDR3 is TGCGCCAGCAGCCAGACAGGGCTTGGGGAGCTGTTTTTT.

The gene calls are TRBV5-4 and TRBJ1-1; D is uncertain. This CDR3 region has 16 residues. Germline CDR1 is SGHNT and CDR2 is YYREEE (reference sequence). Trimming left V 1 base short and J 5 bases short, with 18 bases between. The CDR3 region has the DNA TGTGCCAGCAGCTTGAGTTTTTGGGCCGTGGAAACTGAAGCTTTCTTT. Translated: CASSLSFWAVETEAFF.

This sequence joins TRBV27 and TRBJ1-2; 8 bases align to TRBD1. This CDR3 region has 15 residues. With V trimmed by 4 bases and J by 4 bases, 8 bases remained unmatched. Germline loops: CDR1 MNHEY, CDR2 SMNVEV (reference sequence). Written as DNA, the CDR3 is TGTGCCAGCAGTTCACAGGGGGTCGGTGGCTATGGCTACACCTTC. Translating gives CASSSQGVGGYGYTF.

This chain connects TRBV18 to TRBJ2-7; 16 positions match TRBD2. The germline gives CDR1 KGHSH, CDR2 LQKENI. V was clipped by 3 bases and J by 6 bases; unmatched bases: 8. The CDR3 has 17 amino acids. The CDR3 nucleotides are TGTGCCAGCTCACCGGGACTAGCGGGAGGGATTAATACCGAGCAGTACTTC. As protein: CASSPGLAGGINTEQYF.

V gene TRBV7-2 combines with J gene TRBJ2-5, with 10 positions matching TRBD1. CDR1 is SGHTA and CDR2 is FQGNSA in the germline V gene. The V and J ends lost 5 bases and 5 bases, in that order; junction bases with no gene match: 5. The CDR3 has 14 amino acids. CDR3 in amino acids: CASSTTGGRETQYF. Written as DNA, the CDR3 is TGTGCCAGCAGCACGACAGGGGGCCGGGAGACCCAGTACTTC.

This chain connects TRBV7-2 to TRBJ1-5; D perhaps matches TRBD1 (5 bases). The CDR3 has 15 residues. Germline V gene lookup returns CDR1 SGHTA and CDR2 FQGNSA. V lost 1 base and J 5 bases, leaving 12 bases between the germline ends. The CDR3 protein is CASSLVGDSDQPQHF. The CDR3 bases are TGTGCCAGCAGCTTAGTGGGTGACAGCGATCAGCCCCAGCATTTT. Complete variable domain (other parts from reference TRBV7-2 and TRBJ1-5): GAGVSQSPSNKVTEKGKDVELRCDPISGHTALYWYRQSLGQGLEFLIYFQGNSAPDKSGLPSDRFSAERTGGSVSTLTIQRTQQEDSAVYLCASSLVGDSDQPQHFGDGTRLSIL.

This chain links TRBV6-5 with TRBJ2-5; 10 bases align to TRBD2. Germline lookup yields CDR1 MNHEY and CDR2 SVGAGI. Trimming cost V 3 bases and J 5 bases; bases outside gene matches: 6. The length of the CDR3 is 15 residues. CDR3 nucleotide sequence: TGTGCCAGCAGTTATGGGGGACTAGCGATCGAGACCCAGTACTTC. Protein sequence: CASSYGGLAIETQYF.

Points on this clone: This CDR3 is also generated by other DNA sequences in the sample. The J gene is TRBJ2-7, the V gene TRBV6-5; tentative D call: TRBD1 (5 bases). The CDR3 sequence is 13 residues long. Germline CDR1 reads MNHEY; CDR2 reads SVGAGI. V was pared by 7 bases and J by 1 base, with 11 bases between. The CDR3 nucleotides are TGTGCCAGCAAGCGTGACAGTTCCTACGAGCAGTACTTC. As protein: CASKRDSSYEQYF.

J is TRBJ2-2 and V is TRBV27, with D possibly matching TRBD2 (5 bases). This CDR3 is built from 16 residues. Looked up from germline, CDR1 is MNHEY and CDR2 is SMNVEV (reference sequence). V was shortened by 5 bases and J by 3 bases, with 16 bases between the two germline ends. The CDR3 reads CASSRRSATHTGELFF. The CDR3 DNA follows: TGTGCCAGCAGTCGGAGGAGTGCTACCCACACCGGGGAGCTGTTTTTT.

The V call is TRBV5-5, the J call TRBJ1-3; D not resolved. The germline V and J ends were trimmed by 0 bases and 3 bases, with 10 bases remaining between them. CDR1 SGHKS and CDR2 YYEKEE come from the germline V gene (reference sequence). This CDR3 has 15 amino acids. CDR3: CASSLEGGLGNTIYF. Here the CDR3 DNA reads TGTGCCAGCAGCTTGGAGGGCGGGCTTGGAAACACCATATATTTT.

The chain links TRBV7-9 to TRBJ1-2, with unresolved D. This CDR3 has 11 residues. V lost 5 bases and J lost 4, with 5 bases in between. Germline V gene data show CDR1 as SEHNR and CDR2 as FQNEAQ (reference sequence). The CDR3 reads CASSPSYGYTF. Written as DNA, the CDR3 is TGTGCCAGCAGCCCCTCCTATGGCTACACCTTC.

This sequence joins TRBV5-1 and TRBJ2-1; TRBD1 matches 8 bases. CDR3 size: 13 residues. CDR1 is SGHRS and CDR2 is YFSETQ in the germline V gene. With V trimmed by 4 bases and J by 9 bases, 6 bases remained unmatched. The CDR3 loop reads CASSAWTGFEQFF. In DNA, the CDR3 is TGCGCCAGCAGCGCTTGGACAGGGTTTGAGCAGTTCTTC.

This sequence joins TRBV30 and TRBJ2-2, with 7 positions matching TRBD2. CDR3 size: 14 residues. Germline V gene sequence: CDR1 GTSNPN, CDR2 SVGIG (reference sequence). After removal of 7 bases from V and 6 bases from J, the junction contained 11 bases not matched to a gene. The CDR3 region has the DNA TGTGCCTTCGGACGGGCGGGAGAATCCGGGGAGCTGTTTTTT. Amino acid sequence: CAFGRAGESGELFF.

The chain combines TRBV3-1 (or the pseudogene TRBV3-2) with TRBJ1-2; no firm D call. This CDR3 has 14 residues. The V and J ends lost 1 base and 8 bases respectively, with 14 bases between them. CDR1 LGHDT and CDR2 YNNKEL come from the germline V gene (reference sequence). CDR3 sequence: CASSQALNGEGYTF. The CDR3 nucleotides read TGTGCCAGCAGCCAAGCTCTAAATGGGGAGGGCTACACCTTC.

The rearrangement uses TRBV24-1 and TRBJ2-5; possibly TRBD2 for D (5 bases). V was clipped by 4 bases and J by 2 bases, with 13 bases between them. The CDR3 has 15 residues. Germline lookup yields CDR1 KGHDR and CDR2 SFDVKD. The CDR3 spells CATSDPNRGQETQYF. The CDR3 nucleotides are TGTGCCACCAGTGACCCCAATCGGGGTCAAGAGACCCAGTACTTC.

V gene TRBV28 combines with J gene TRBJ2-2; 9 bases fit TRBD2. After removal of 6 bases from V and 7 bases from J, the junction contained 9 bases not matched to a gene. CDR3 size: 15 residues. Germline values: CDR1 MDHEN, CDR2 SYDVKM. The CDR3 is CASRPGSGSGGELFF. As DNA, the CDR3 is TGTGCCAGCAGACCGGGTAGCGGGAGCGGCGGGGAGCTGTTTTTT.